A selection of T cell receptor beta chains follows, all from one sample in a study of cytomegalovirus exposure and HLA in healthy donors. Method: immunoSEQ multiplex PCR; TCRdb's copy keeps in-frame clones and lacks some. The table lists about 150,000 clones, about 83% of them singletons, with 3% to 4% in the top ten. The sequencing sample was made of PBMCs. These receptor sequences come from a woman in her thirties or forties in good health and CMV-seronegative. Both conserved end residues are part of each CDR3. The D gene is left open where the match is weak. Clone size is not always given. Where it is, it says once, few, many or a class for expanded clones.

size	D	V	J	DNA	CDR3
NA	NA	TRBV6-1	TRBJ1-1	TGTGCCAGCAGTACTATCTGGGGGGACACTGAAGCTTTCTTT	CASSTIWGDTEAFF
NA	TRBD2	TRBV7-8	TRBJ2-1	TGTGCCAGCAGCTTAGGAGGACTAGCAGACTACAATGAGCAGTTCTTC	CASSLGGLADYNEQFF
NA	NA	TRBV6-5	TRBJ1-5	TGTGCCAGCAGTTACCAGGGCGGACAGCCCCAGCATTTT	CASSYQGGQPQHF
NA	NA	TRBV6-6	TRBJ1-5	TGTGCCAGCAGTTACTTTCAGGGCGACAATCAGCCCCAGCATTTT	CASSYFQGDNQPQHF
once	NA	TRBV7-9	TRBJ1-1	TGTGCCAGCAGCTTCCTGACAGGCGAAGCTTTCTTT	CASSFLTGEAFF
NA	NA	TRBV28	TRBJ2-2	TGTGCCAGCGGGTCCTCAGCCGGGGCGGGATACACCGGGGAGCTGTTTTTT	CASGSSAGAGYTGELFF
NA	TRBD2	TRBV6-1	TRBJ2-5	TGTGCCAGCAGTGAGGCTAGCGGGGGGGCCGGAGAGACCCAGTACTTC	CASSEASGGAGETQYF
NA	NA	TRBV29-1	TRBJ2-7	TGCAGCGTTAAGTCCGCGGTCTCCTACGAGCAGTACTTC	CSVKSAVSYEQYF
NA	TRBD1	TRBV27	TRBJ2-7	TGTGCCAGCAGTTTCGGGACAGGGTTCCCCTACGAGCAGTACTTC	CASSFGTGFPYEQYF
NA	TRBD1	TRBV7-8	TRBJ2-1	TGTGCCAGCAGCTTCGGACAGGGCGGAGACAATGAGCAGTTCTTC	CASSFGQGGDNEQFF